This record covers a single T cell receptor beta chain. Participants were aged roughly 18 to 90 years, lived in 20 to 30 US areas, and enrolled virtually. Cohorts were based on clinical histories the participants reported. Trimming took 1 base from V and 7 from J; bases not matched to a gene: 10. The germline V gene has CDR1 MGHRA and CDR2 YSYEKL. This CDR3 comprises 17 residues. This sample is part of a study of blood T cell repertoires in COVID-19. As processed by the authors: Estimation of nucleated cell counts relied on the amplification of reference gene primers. Sequenced by immunoSEQ multiplex PCR; TCRdb stores in-frame clones only, minus some. The DNA gave D and trimming, while V, J and clone size come from that table. The sample carries 150,000 to 250,000 clones, 80% to 85% recorded once.

This TCR came from a man aged 35-49 years who had recovered from COVID-19. Sequenced input: PBMCs or T cells enriched from blood (not recorded which). V and J are TRBV4-1 and TRBJ1-3, with 10 bases matching TRBD1. CDR3 DNA: TGCGCCAGCAGCCAAGGGGGACAGGGGCGTATTATGAACACCATATATTTT. Residues: CASSQGGQGRIMNTIYF.